This TCR beta chain derives from a study of blood T cells in healthy people across ages. The donors, aged roughly 6 to 100, were healthy Caucasians from Russia. Regarding this clonotype: The antigen remains unidentified.

Germline lookup yields CDR1 SGHRS and CDR2 YFSETQ. The CDR3 totals 16 residues. A second roughly 7 to 12 cycle PCR used barcoded and J-beta primers. TCRdb re-called the 5' RACE reads through MiXCR, storing one row per CDR3 protein. The table shows over a million distinct CDR3 sequences, with 42% occurring only once. Whole-study findings and limits: TCR beta diversity per million T cells fell roughly linearly with age.

This TCR was recovered from a woman between 18 and 29 years old in good health. The chain employs TRBV5-1 and TRBJ2-1, with 9 bases fitting TRBD1. The J call may be mistaken, given a closer DNA end match to TRBJ2-7. Sequencing was performed on blood. CDR3 in amino acids: CASSGGQGASYNEQYF. CDR3 coding DNA: TGCGCCAGCAGCGGGGGACAGGGTGCTAGCTACAATGAGCAGTACTTC.